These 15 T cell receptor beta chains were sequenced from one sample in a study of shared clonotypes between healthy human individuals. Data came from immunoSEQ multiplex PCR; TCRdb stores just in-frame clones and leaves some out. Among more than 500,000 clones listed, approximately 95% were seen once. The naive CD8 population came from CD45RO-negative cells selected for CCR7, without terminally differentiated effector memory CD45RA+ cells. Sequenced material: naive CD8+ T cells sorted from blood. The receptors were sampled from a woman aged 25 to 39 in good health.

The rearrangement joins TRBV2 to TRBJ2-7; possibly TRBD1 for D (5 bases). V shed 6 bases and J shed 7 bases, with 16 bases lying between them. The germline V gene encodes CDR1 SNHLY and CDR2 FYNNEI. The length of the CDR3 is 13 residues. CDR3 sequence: CASSRVQVEEQYF. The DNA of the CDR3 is TGTGCCAGCAGCAGGGTTCAGGTGGAGGAGCAGTACTTC.

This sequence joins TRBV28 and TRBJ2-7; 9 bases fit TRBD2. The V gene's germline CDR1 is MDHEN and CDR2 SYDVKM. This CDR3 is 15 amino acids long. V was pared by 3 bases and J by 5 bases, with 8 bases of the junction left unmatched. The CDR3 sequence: CASSFGLAGNHEQYF. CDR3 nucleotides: TGTGCCAGCAGTTTTGGCCTAGCGGGAAACCACGAGCAGTACTTC.

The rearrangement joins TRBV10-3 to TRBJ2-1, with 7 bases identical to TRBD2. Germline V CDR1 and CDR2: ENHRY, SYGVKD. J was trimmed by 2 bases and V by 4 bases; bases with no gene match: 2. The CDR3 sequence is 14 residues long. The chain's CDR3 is CAISVAGTYNEQFF. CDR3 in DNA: TGTGCCATCAGTGTAGCGGGCACCTACAATGAGCAGTTCTTC.

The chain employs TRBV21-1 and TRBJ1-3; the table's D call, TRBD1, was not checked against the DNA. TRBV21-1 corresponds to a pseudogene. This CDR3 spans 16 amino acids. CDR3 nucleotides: TGTGCCAGCAGCATAACCGGGACAGTCTCTGGAAACACCATATATTTT. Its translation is CASSITGTVSGNTIYF.

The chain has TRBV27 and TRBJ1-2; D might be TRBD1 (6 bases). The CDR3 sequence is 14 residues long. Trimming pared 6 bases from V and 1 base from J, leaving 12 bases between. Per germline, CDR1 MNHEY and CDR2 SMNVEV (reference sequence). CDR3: CASSTGTHNYGYTF. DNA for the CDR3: TGTGCCAGCAGCACAGGGACCCATAACTATGGCTACACCTTC.

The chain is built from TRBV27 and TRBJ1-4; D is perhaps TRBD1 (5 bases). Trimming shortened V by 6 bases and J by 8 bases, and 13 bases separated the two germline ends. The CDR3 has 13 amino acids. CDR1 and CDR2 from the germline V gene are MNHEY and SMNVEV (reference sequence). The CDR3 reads CASRGGAAEKLFF. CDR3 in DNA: TGTGCCAGCAGAGGCGGGGCGGCGGAAAAACTGTTTTTT. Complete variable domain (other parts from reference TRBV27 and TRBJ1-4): EAQVTQNPRYLITVTGKKLTVTCSQNMNHEYMSWYRQDPGLGLRQIYYSMNVEVTDKGDVPEGYKVSRKEKRNFPLILESPSPNQTSLYFCASRGGAAEKLFFGSGTQLSVL.

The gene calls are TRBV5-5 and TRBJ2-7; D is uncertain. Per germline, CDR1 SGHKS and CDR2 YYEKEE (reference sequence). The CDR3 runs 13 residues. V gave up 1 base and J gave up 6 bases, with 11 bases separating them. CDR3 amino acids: CASSLSSAPEQYF. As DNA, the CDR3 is TGTGCCAGCAGCTTGTCTTCAGCGCCCGAGCAGTACTTC.

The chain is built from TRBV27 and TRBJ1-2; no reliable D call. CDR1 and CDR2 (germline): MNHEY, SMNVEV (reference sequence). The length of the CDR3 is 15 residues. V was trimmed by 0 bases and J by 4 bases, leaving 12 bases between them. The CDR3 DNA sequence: TGTGCCAGCAGTTTATCGCCAAGGACCTTCTATGGCTACACCTTC. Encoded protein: CASSLSPRTFYGYTF.

In DNA, the CDR3 is TGTGCCAGCAGTTTCACCGGGACAGGGGTCGAGCAGTACTTC. Protein: CASSFTGTGVEQYF. The chain joins TRBV28 to TRBJ2-7, with TRBD1 identical over 10 bases. The junction had 5 bases not matched to a gene; V was cut back by 3 bases and J by 6 bases. The CDR3 totals 14 residues. Looked up from germline, CDR1 is MDHEN and CDR2 is SYDVKM.

Here the CDR3 DNA reads TGTGCCAGCAGAACCGGGGGTAGCACAGATACGCAGTATTTT. Residues: CASRTGGSTDTQYF. J is TRBJ2-3 and V is TRBV7-2; possibly TRBD2 for D (6 bases). Looked up from germline, CDR1 is SGHTA and CDR2 is FQGNSA. The CDR3 consists of 14 residues. Trimming took 6 bases from V and 0 from J, leaving 10 bases between them.

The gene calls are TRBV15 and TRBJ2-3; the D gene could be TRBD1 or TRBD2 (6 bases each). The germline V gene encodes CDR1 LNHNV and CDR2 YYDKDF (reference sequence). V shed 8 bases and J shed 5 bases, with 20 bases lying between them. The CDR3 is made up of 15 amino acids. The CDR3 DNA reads TGTGCCACCTCCCACGGGGGCTCCGTGGGAGATACGCAGTATTTT. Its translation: CATSHGGSVGDTQYF.

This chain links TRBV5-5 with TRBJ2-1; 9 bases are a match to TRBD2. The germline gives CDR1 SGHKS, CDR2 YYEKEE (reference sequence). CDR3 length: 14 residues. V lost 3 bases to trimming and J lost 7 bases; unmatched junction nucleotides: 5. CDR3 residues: CASSSAGGGNEQFF. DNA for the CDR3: TGTGCCAGCAGCTCAGCGGGAGGAGGGAATGAGCAGTTCTTC.

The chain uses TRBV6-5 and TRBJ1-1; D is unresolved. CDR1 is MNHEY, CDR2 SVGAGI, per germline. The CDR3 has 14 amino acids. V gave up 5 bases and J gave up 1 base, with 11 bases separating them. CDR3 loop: CASSQTGWNTEAFF. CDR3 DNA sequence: TGTGCCAGCAGTCAAACCGGATGGAACACTGAAGCTTTCTTT.

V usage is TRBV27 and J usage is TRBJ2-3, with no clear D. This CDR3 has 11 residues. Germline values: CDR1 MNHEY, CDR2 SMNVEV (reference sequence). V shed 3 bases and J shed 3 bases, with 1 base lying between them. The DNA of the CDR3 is TGTGCCAGCAGTTTGACAGATACGCAGTATTTT. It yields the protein CASSLTDTQYF.

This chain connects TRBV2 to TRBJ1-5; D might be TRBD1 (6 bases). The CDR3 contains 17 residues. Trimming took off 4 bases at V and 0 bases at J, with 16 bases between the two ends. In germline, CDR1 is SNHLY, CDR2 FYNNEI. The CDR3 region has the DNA TGTGCCAGCAGTGGAGCGGTGGACAGCTATAGCAATCAGCCCCAGCATTTT. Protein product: CASSGAVDSYSNQPQHF.